The clone carrying this T cell receptor (beta chain) came up many times. Amplified TCR beta CDR3 regions were obtained using RNA transcripts as template. Scientists carried out first-round RT-PCR using HTBI primers and then a second-round multiplex PCR. TCRdb passed the multiplex PCR reads through MiXCR, listing each CDR3 protein once. The data hold about 15,000 distinct CDR3 sequences, with 50% observed a single time. This record comes from a study of Graves' ophthalmopathy and Graves' hyperthyroidism. Ophthalmopathy donors' eye disease showed moderate-to-severe activity, CAS of at least 3, NOSPECS of at least 4 and duration under 3 months. Patients with other autoimmune diseases, uncontrolled infections, pregnancy or lactation were excluded. The PBMC fraction was derived from under 11 ml of fresh peripheral blood. From germline, CDR1 is ENHRY and CDR2 SYGVKD. The CDR3 has 14 residues. Germline trimming cut 3 bases from V and 2 bases from J; bases unmatched to any gene: 0.

This chain joins TRBV10-3 and TRBJ2-7; 11 bases fit TRBD2. Sequencing was done on a sample of peripheral blood. The receptor was derived from a woman aged 25-40 years with Graves' ophthalmopathy. This chain's CDR3 is CAISELAGAYEQYF. The DNA of the CDR3 is TGTGCCATCAGTGAACTAGCGGGAGCCTACGAGCAGTACTTC.